A single sample gave rise to the 26 T cell receptor beta chains below, sequenced in a study of T cells in Graves' hyperthyroidism and ophthalmopathy. The TCR beta CDR3 regions underwent amplification using RNA transcripts as the source. A first-round RT-PCR of the TCR CDR3 used the HTBI primer set. TCRdb re-called the multiplex PCR reads through MiXCR, storing one row per CDR3 protein. The table has 150,000 to 200,000 distinct CDR3 sequences, roughly 10% seen once. Sequencing was done on a sample of blood. Source of these receptors: a woman under 30 with Graves' hyperthyroidism that later progressed to Graves' ophthalmopathy.

This clonotype showed up many times. The chain is built from TRBV2 and TRBJ1-4; the match to TRBD1 covers 10 bases. V was clipped by 7 bases and J by 7 bases; unmatched bases: 6. The CDR3 is 14 residues long. CDR1 and CDR2 from the germline V gene are SNHLY and FYNNEI. This chain's CDR3 is CASTRQGAIEKLFF. CDR3 DNA: TGTGCCAGCACAAGACAGGGGGCGATTGAAAAACTGTTTTTT.

This clonotype was detected a few times. The CDR3 loop reads CASSGLTNSPLHF. CDR3 nucleotides: TGTGCCAGCAGCGGCCTAACGAATTCACCCCTCCACTTT. V usage is TRBV9 and J usage is TRBJ1-6; D unresolved. CDR3 length: 13 amino acids. Trimming took 3 bases from V and 7 from J, leaving 8 bases between them. Per the germline V gene, CDR1 is SGDLS and CDR2 is YYNGEE.

This clonotype was seen ten or more times. The chain has TRBV2 and TRBJ1-5, with D tentatively TRBD1 (6 bases). Trimming cost V 5 bases and J 7 bases, with 12 bases left between them. CDR3 length: 13 residues. Looked up from germline, CDR1 is SNHLY and CDR2 is FYNNEI. CDR3 sequence reads: CASSSGTSQPQHF. The CDR3 region has the DNA TGTGCCAGCAGTAGCGGGACATCCCAGCCCCAGCATTTT.

This clonotype appeared many times. The chain combines TRBV12-3 or TRBV12-4 with TRBJ2-2; 11 bases map to TRBD2. The CDR3 runs 18 residues. V lost 5 bases to trimming and J lost 5 bases; unmatched junction nucleotides: 13. CDR3 sequence reads: CASSPNHRLAGSTGELFF. For the CDR3, the DNA is TGTGCCAGCAGTCCTAACCATAGACTAGCGGGGTCTACCGGGGAGCTGTTTTTT.

This clonotype came up many times. V gene TRBV6-1 combines with J gene TRBJ2-7; D gene uncertain. The V gene's germline CDR1 is MNHNS and CDR2 SASEGT. The CDR3 totals 16 residues. The V and J ends lost 1 base and 0 bases respectively, with 13 bases between them. The CDR3, as DNA: TGTGCCAGCAGTGAAGATTGGGCAGTGCTCTCCTACGAGCAGTACTTC. Its translation: CASSEDWAVLSYEQYF.

V and J are TRBV9 and TRBJ2-2, with D perhaps matching TRBD1 (7 bases). The CDR3 contains 16 residues. Germline values: CDR1 SGDLS, CDR2 YYNGEE. The V and J ends lost 0 bases and 5 bases respectively, with 14 bases between them. DNA of the CDR3: TGTGCCAGCAGCGTAGCTGGAGGGGGCCGGACCGGGGAGCTGTTTTTT. This codes for CASSVAGGGRTGELFF.

This clonotype was detected ten times or more. The chain uses TRBV30 and TRBJ2-7; 7 bases line up with TRBD1. The CDR3 extends over 15 amino acids. With 0 bases clipped from V and 3 bases from J, the junction kept 8 bases outside the gene matches. Germline lookup yields CDR1 GTSNPN and CDR2 SVGIG (reference sequence). In nucleotides, the CDR3 is TGTGCCTGGAGTGTACCGGGCAGGGGGATCTACGAGCAGTACTTC. Protein sequence: CAWSVPGRGIYEQYF.

This clonotype was seen ten or more times. This chain links TRBV11-2 with TRBJ2-5; 7 nucleotides line up with TRBD2. J gave up 4 bases and V 3 bases, and 2 bases lay outside the gene matches. The V gene's germline CDR1 is SGHAT and CDR2 FQNNGV. This CDR3 region has 13 residues. The chain's CDR3 is CASSFSGLETQYF. The CDR3 nucleotides read TGTGCCAGCAGCTTTAGCGGGCTAGAGACCCAGTACTTC.

Many counts were recorded for this clonotype. The chain combines TRBV12-3 or TRBV12-4 with TRBJ2-2; a weak D match, TRBD1 (6 bases). Trimming left V 6 bases short and J 8 bases short, with 10 bases between. The CDR3 is 12 amino acids. The CDR3 loop reads CASRLGAGELFF. Here the CDR3 DNA reads TGTGCCAGCAGATTGGGGGCGGGGGAGCTGTTTTTT.

About this clonotype itself: It may be a read error: a sequence one base away is much more abundant. J is TRBJ1-2 and V is TRBV12-3 or TRBV12-4; 7 nucleotides agree with TRBD1. CDR3 length equals 15 residues. With V trimmed by 4 bases and J by 7 bases, 12 bases remained unmatched. DNA of the CDR3: TGTGCCAGCAGTTCAGAGGGACAGTTCTATCGTGGCTACACCTTC. It yields the protein CASSSEGQFYRGYTF.

This clonotype was picked up many times. The chain recombines TRBV6-2 or TRBV6-3 with TRBJ2-5; the match to TRBD2 covers 14 bases. This CDR3 comprises 15 residues. The V segment lost 5 bases and the J segment 5 bases; nucleotides outside the gene matches: 4. Per the germline V gene, CDR1 is MNHEY and CDR2 is SVGEGT. The CDR3 coding sequence is TGTGCCAGCAGTCCCGGGACTAGCGGGAGTGAGACCCAGTACTTC. It is translated as CASSPGTSGSETQYF.

This sequence joins TRBV20-1 and TRBJ2-1, with 8 bases fitting TRBD2. V shed 6 bases and J 3 bases; nucleotides not matched to a gene: 10. In germline, CDR1 is DFQATT, CDR2 SNEGSKA (reference sequence). CDR3 length equals 15 residues. The CDR3 DNA reads as TGCAGTGCAGAAACCGGGACTAGGGTCTACAATGAGCAGTTCTTC. Residues: CSAETGTRVYNEQFF.

Ten or more counts support this clonotype. The chain links TRBV29-1 to TRBJ1-1, with TRBD1 matching 8 bases. The CDR3 loop spans 12 amino acids. The germline V gene encodes CDR1 SQVTM and CDR2 ANQGSEA. Unmatched junction bases numbered 4, after V lost 5 bases and J lost 5 bases. The CDR3 loop is CSVRQGSTEAFF. The CDR3 DNA follows: TGCAGCGTTCGACAGGGGAGTACTGAAGCTTTCTTT.

The chain couples TRBV4-2 to TRBJ2-5; 13 nucleotides match TRBD2. The CDR3 spans 16 residues. With V trimmed by 1 base and J by 3 bases, 2 bases remained unmatched. Looked up from germline, CDR1 is LGHNA and CDR2 is YNFKEQ. The CDR3 loop is CASSQVLAGGEETQYF. Here the CDR3 DNA reads TGTGCCAGCAGCCAAGTACTAGCGGGGGGGGAAGAGACCCAGTACTTC.

The sample holds many counts of this clonotype. DNA for the CDR3: TGTGCCAGCAGTTTCCAGGGGGCGGGTGAAAAACTGTTTTTT. Amino acid sequence: CASSFQGAGEKLFF. V gene TRBV27 combines with J gene TRBJ1-4; 8 bases are a match to TRBD1. Trimming took 3 bases from V and 7 from J; bases not matched to a gene: 4. The CDR3 extends over 14 amino acids. CDR1 is MNHEY and CDR2 is SMNVEV in the germline V gene (reference sequence).

About this clonotype: Given a much more abundant clone one base away, this may be a read error. The chain uses TRBV3-1 and TRBJ1-3; D is unresolved. The CDR3 totals 15 residues. Germline V gives CDR1 LGHDT, CDR2 YNNKEL (reference sequence). V was pared by 4 bases and J by 0 bases, with 10 bases between. CDR3 coding DNA: TGTGCCAGCAGCCTAGAAGCGAGCTCTGGAAACACCATATATTTT. Protein: CASSLEASSGNTIYF.

The chain links TRBV19 to TRBJ1-1; maybe TRBD1 (5 bases). CDR3 length: 13 amino acids. Germline CDR1 and CDR2: LNHDA and SQIVND (reference sequence). The V gene lost 6 bases and the J gene lost 3 bases, with 11 bases spanning the gap. The CDR3 DNA reads as TGTGCCAGTAGCTTCGGGGGGGACACTGAAGCTTTCTTT. Its translation is CASSFGGDTEAFF.

In its sample, this clonotype was seen many times. The V call is TRBV28, the J call TRBJ2-2, with 11 bases identical to TRBD1. The CDR3 totals 14 residues. The germline gives CDR1 MDHEN, CDR2 SYDVKM. V gave up 6 bases and J gave up 4 bases; unmatched junction bases: 1. DNA for the CDR3: TGTGCCAGCAGGGGACAGGGGGGCACCGGGGAGCTGTTTTTT. It encodes CASRGQGGTGELFF.

The rearrangement joins TRBV6-4 to TRBJ2-6; TRBD1 agrees at 8 bases. In germline, CDR1 is MRHNA, CDR2 SNTAGT. The CDR3 is made up of 19 amino acids. V dropped 6 bases and J dropped 4; count of bases not matched to a gene: 17. CDR3 coding DNA: TGTGCCAGCAGCCTGGAATTTCGCAGGGGGCGCCGAGGGGCCAACGTCCTGACTTTC. This encodes CASSLEFRRGRRGANVLTF.

This clonotype has at least ten counts. The chain combines TRBV25-1 with TRBJ1-1, with D possibly matching TRBD1 (6 bases). The V gene lost 4 bases and the J gene lost 8 bases, with 11 bases spanning the gap. The CDR3 extends over 12 amino acids. The V gene's germline CDR1 is MGHDK and CDR2 SYGVNS. The CDR3 loop reads CASSAGGPEAFF. CDR3 nucleotides: TGTGCCAGCAGTGCCGGGGGCCCCGAAGCTTTCTTT.

The sample holds a few counts of this clonotype. CDR3 coding DNA: TGTGCCAGCAGCCCACAGGGGGCTGGGACTGAAGCTTTCTTT. Its translation is CASSPQGAGTEAFF. The V call is TRBV6-1, the J call TRBJ1-1; 9 bases are a match to TRBD1. J lost 5 bases, V lost 6 bases, and 7 bases had no gene match. The germline V gene has CDR1 MNHNS and CDR2 SASEGT. The CDR3 spans 14 residues.

This clonotype was recorded at least ten times. This sequence joins TRBV6-1 and TRBJ1-1, with TRBD1 identical over 11 bases. V lost 6 bases, J lost 8 bases, and 8 bases stayed unmatched. The germline V gene encodes CDR1 MNHNS and CDR2 SASEGT. This CDR3 has 14 residues. CDR3 bases: TGTGCCAGCAGCCAAGGGACAGGGGGTGAGGAAGCTTTCTTT. Translating it yields CASSQGTGGEEAFF.

This clonotype has more than one count but fewer than ten. V and J are TRBV24-1 and TRBJ1-3; TRBD1 agrees at 10 bases. The CDR3 spans 17 residues. CDR1 and CDR2 from the germline V gene are KGHDR and SFDVKD. Trimming cost V 3 bases and J 3 bases; bases outside gene matches: 7. The CDR3 reads CATSDPDRGRGGNTIYF. CDR3 coding DNA: TGTGCCACCAGTGATCCAGACAGGGGGCGAGGTGGAAACACCATATATTTT.

This clonotype was observed at least ten times. The J gene is TRBJ1-5, the V gene TRBV11-2; TRBD1 matches at 7 bases. The ends lost 3 bases at V and 5 bases at J; junction bases unmatched: 1. Germline-derived CDR1 and CDR2 are SGHAT and FQNNGV. This CDR3 has 13 amino acids. CDR3 protein: CASSFGTDQPQHF. The CDR3, as DNA: TGTGCCAGCAGCTTCGGGACAGATCAGCCCCAGCATTTT.

This clonotype occurred many times. The chain links TRBV20-1 to TRBJ2-1; D possibly corresponds to TRBD2 (6 bases). Germline lookup yields CDR1 DFQATT and CDR2 SNEGSKA (reference sequence). CDR3 length: 14 residues. Between the trimmed V and J ends, which lost 3 bases and 6 bases, there was a span of 15 bases. CDR3 region: CSASPPGEVNEQFF. The CDR3 region has the DNA TGCAGTGCTAGCCCCCCGGGAGAAGTCAATGAGCAGTTCTTC.

This clonotype was observed a handful of times. The V and J genes are TRBV24-1 and TRBJ2-3; maybe TRBD2 (6 bases). CDR3 length: 16 residues. Germline CDR1 and CDR2: KGHDR and SFDVKD. V lost 2 bases to trimming and J lost 2 bases, with 13 bases between them. The CDR3 sequence is CATSDSRLDYTDTQYF. CDR3 DNA: TGTGCCACCAGTGATTCTAGACTGGACTACACAGATACGCAGTATTTT.